What follows are 24 T cell receptor beta chains derived from one specimen sequenced in a study of blood T cells in healthy people across ages. PCR was performed a second time for roughly 7 to 12 cycles using a sample-barcoded 5' primer and a J-beta primer mix. TCRdb re-called the 5' RACE reads through MiXCR, storing one row per CDR3 protein. The data show 1.5 million to 2 million distinct CDR3 sequences, roughly 28% seen once. Specimen: blood. These receptors were taken from a woman aged 25 to 45 in good health.

A few counts support this clonotype. The V and J genes are TRBV12-3 or TRBV12-4 and TRBJ1-2; D possibly corresponds to TRBD1 (5 bases). CDR3 length equals 13 residues. Trimming removed 5 bases at V and 8 bases at J, with 15 bases between. In DNA, the CDR3 is TGTGCCAGCAGTAGGGGCCCAAGGAGGGGCTACACCTTC. This sequence encodes CASSRGPRRGYTF.

The chain carries TRBV29-1 and TRBJ1-2; D call uncertain. Trimming left V 1 base short and J 4 bases short, with 16 bases between. Germline lookup yields CDR1 SQVTM and CDR2 ANQGSEA. The CDR3 runs 15 residues. The DNA for the CDR3 is TGCAGCGTTGAAGGGGCGGGAGGAAGCGGCTATGGCTACACCTTC. Its translation: CSVEGAGGSGYGYTF.

This clonotype was seen repeatedly, ten times or more. The chain's CDR3 is CSVIPNEQFF. The DNA for the CDR3 is TGCAGCGTAATCCCCAATGAGCAGTTCTTC. The chain couples TRBV29-1 to TRBJ2-1, with D hard to call. CDR1 and CDR2 (germline): SQVTM, ANQGSEA. The V end lost 6 bases, the J end lost 6 bases, and 6 bases lay between the germline ends. The CDR3 totals 10 residues.

This chain links TRBV20-1 with TRBJ2-1; TRBD2 matches 13 bases. This CDR3 spans 15 amino acids. Germline CDR1 and CDR2: DFQATT and SNEGSKA (reference sequence). Trimming took 5 bases from V and 5 from J; bases not matched to a gene: 6. DNA for the CDR3: TGCAGTGCTCTAAGGGGACTAGCGGGGAACAATGAGCAGTTCTTC. Its protein is CSALRGLAGNNEQFF.

This clonotype occurred many times. V and J are TRBV12-3 or TRBV12-4 and TRBJ2-1; perhaps TRBD1 as D (5 bases). Trimming removed 1 base at V and 3 bases at J, with 10 bases between. The CDR3 runs to 15 residues. The CDR3 here is CASSLGLGRYNEQFF. The CDR3 DNA is TGTGCCAGCAGTTTAGGGTTGGGGCGCTACAATGAGCAGTTCTTC.

The rearrangement joins TRBV30 to TRBJ2-3, with D hard to call. With 5 bases removed from V and 7 bases from J, the gap between germline ends came to 16 bases. The length of the CDR3 is 13 residues. Germline V gives CDR1 GTSNPN, CDR2 SVGIG (reference sequence). The CDR3 DNA reads as TGTGCCTGGGGGTCCTTCATTTCGAATACGCAGTATTTT. Protein sequence: CAWGSFISNTQYF.

Turning to this clonotype: A read error may explain this, as a much larger clone is one base away. The chain links TRBV10-3 to TRBJ2-1; possibly TRBD2 for D (5 bases). The CDR3 covers 16 residues. The germline V gene encodes CDR1 ENHRY and CDR2 SYGVKD. V was cut by 4 bases and J by 8 bases, with 21 bases left in between. The CDR3 spells CAISAREGAARDEQFF. In nucleotides, the CDR3 is TGTGCCATCAGTGCGAGAGAGGGTGCGGCAAGGGATGAGCAGTTCTTC.

This clonotype was seen more than once but under ten times. This chain uses TRBV12-3 or TRBV12-4 with TRBJ2-3, with D perhaps given as TRBD1 or TRBD2 (5 bases each). Trimming removed 1 base from V and 2 bases from J, with 13 bases in between. CDR3 length: 16 amino acids. CDR3 in amino acids: CASSLVWGSPTDTQYF. The CDR3 region has the DNA TGTGCCAGCAGTTTAGTGTGGGGGTCACCCACAGATACGCAGTATTTT.

This clonotype was counted only a few times. CDR3 DNA: TGCGCCAGCAGCCAAGAGGGGACTAGCGGGGGTCACAATGAGCAGTTCTTC. Protein: CASSQEGTSGGHNEQFF. The chain joins TRBV4-3 to TRBJ2-1; 14 bases agree with TRBD2. The CDR3 is 17 residues long. V shed 0 bases, J shed 5 bases, and the junction held 3 bases outside the gene matches. Germline-derived CDR1 and CDR2 are LGHNA and YSLEER.

The chain is built from TRBV12-3 or TRBV12-4 and TRBJ2-2; a weak D match, TRBD1 (6 bases). V lost 6 bases to trimming and J lost 2 bases, with 10 bases between them. This CDR3 is built from 14 residues. The CDR3 nucleotides read TGTGCCAGCAGCCAGGACAGTAACACCGGGGAGCTGTTTTTT. Translated, it gives CASSQDSNTGELFF.

V and J are TRBV20-1 and TRBJ2-7, with D unresolved. The DNA end lines up better with TRBJ2-5; the J call may be wrong. The CDR3 is 14 residues long. Germline V gives CDR1 DFQATT, CDR2 SNEGSKA (reference sequence). The CDR3: CSARAPVTRETQYF. In DNA form, the CDR3 reads TGCAGTGCTAGGGCCCCGGTTACGCGAGAGACCCAGTACTTC.

The rearrangement joins TRBV9 to TRBJ2-3, with D perhaps matching TRBD2 (5 bases). Germline CDR1 reads SGDLS; CDR2 reads YYNGEE. Trimming removed 3 bases at V and 1 base at J, with 9 bases between. The length of the CDR3 is 14 residues. The CDR3 here is CASSATTGTDTQYF. In DNA form, the CDR3 reads TGTGCCAGCAGCGCGACTACCGGCACAGATACGCAGTATTTT.

CDR3 loop: CATSRGGGVQYF. The DNA for the CDR3 is TGTGCCACCAGCAGAGGTGGGGGCGTGCAGTACTTC. The chain joins TRBV15 to TRBJ2-4; D might be TRBD1 (6 bases). The CDR3 loop spans 12 amino acids. Germline CDR1 reads LNHNV; CDR2 reads YYDKDF (reference sequence). V lost 1 base and J 13 bases, leaving 11 bases between the germline ends.

This clonotype came up a few times. The genes are TRBV27 and TRBJ1-2; 10 positions agree with TRBD1. V gave up 6 bases and J gave up 4 bases; unmatched junction bases: 5. This CDR3 is built from 14 residues. Germline CDR1 and CDR2: MNHEY and SMNVEV (reference sequence). The CDR3 DNA sequence: TGTGCCAGCAGGGGACAGGGGCTCCTCTATGGCTACACCTTC. The encoded protein is CASRGQGLLYGYTF.

Turning to this clonotype: Just one base apart from a much larger clone, this may be a read error. The rearrangement links TRBV6-4 to TRBJ2-1; no clear D. The CDR3 is made up of 14 amino acids. Germline V gene sequence: CDR1 MRHNA, CDR2 SNTAGT. V lost 7 bases, J lost 5 bases, and 15 bases lay in between. The CDR3 protein is CASKAGFENNEQFF. The DNA of the CDR3 is TGTGCCAGCAAAGCCGGGTTCGAGAACAATGAGCAGTTCTTC.

This clonotype was picked up one time. A much more abundant neighbour one base away suggests this may be a read error. The chain uses TRBV24-1 and TRBJ2-1, with D unresolved. This CDR3 is built from 13 residues. Trimming removed 2 bases at V and 13 bases at J, with 14 bases between. Germline V gives CDR1 KGHDR, CDR2 SFDVKD. This CDR3 is CATSDYPAGLQFF. The CDR3 DNA reads TGTGCCACCAGTGATTATCCGGCAGGTCTACAGTTCTTC.

This clonotype showed up just a few times. The chain recombines TRBV27 with TRBJ1-5; perhaps TRBD1 as D (6 bases). The CDR3 consists of 14 residues. Germline V gene sequence: CDR1 MNHEY, CDR2 SMNVEV (reference sequence). V lost 3 bases and J lost 5, with 11 bases in between. CDR3 coding DNA: TGTGCCAGCAGTTTCATCCCAGGGGATCAGCCCCAGCATTTT. Residues: CASSFIPGDQPQHF.

Comments on this clonotype: The junction departs from the called germline gene at one end, perhaps through a read error. The CDR3: CASSSGLDYGHTF. CDR3 DNA sequence: TGTGCCAGCAGTTCAGGGCTTGACTATGGCCACACCTTC. The rearrangement joins TRBV12-3 or TRBV12-4 to TRBJ1-2; D perhaps matches TRBD1 (5 bases). The CDR3 runs to 13 residues.

The V gene is TRBV29-1, the J gene TRBJ2-4; D may be TRBD1 (6 bases). The CDR3 runs 13 residues. V was cut by 6 bases and J by 13 bases, with 22 bases left in between. Germline-derived CDR1 and CDR2 are SQVTM and ANQGSEA. The CDR3 protein is CSVQKVTGTEQYF. DNA of the CDR3: TGCAGCGTCCAGAAGGTGACAGGAACTGAGCAGTACTTC.

This clonotype was seen a handful of times. This chain uses TRBV4-3 with TRBJ1-2; 8 bases align to TRBD1. The CDR3 covers 15 residues. With 3 bases clipped from V and 8 bases from J, the junction kept 11 bases outside the gene matches. Germline CDR1 and CDR2: LGHNA and YSLEER. The CDR3 DNA reads as TGCGCCAGCAGCCAGACAGGGGATCCTCCCTGGGGCTACACCTTC. It is translated as CASSQTGDPPWGYTF.

In this sample, this clonotype turned up a few times. This chain connects TRBV27 to TRBJ1-6; D is unclear. Germline values: CDR1 MNHEY, CDR2 SMNVEV (reference sequence). The CDR3 contains 14 residues. V was pared by 3 bases and J by 9 bases, with 12 bases between. The CDR3 reads CASSFNRSPSPLHF. The CDR3 bases are TGTGCCAGCAGTTTTAACAGATCCCCTTCACCCCTCCACTTT.

Many counts were recorded for this clonotype. V is TRBV29-1 and J is TRBJ2-1; D might be TRBD1 (7 bases). Germline CDR1 reads SQVTM; CDR2 reads ANQGSEA. The V gene lost 6 bases and the J gene lost 7 bases, with 19 bases spanning the gap. The CDR3 is 14 amino acids. Here the CDR3 reads CSVSRQGGINEQFF. The DNA for the CDR3 is TGCAGCGTATCCCGACAGGGAGGCATTAATGAGCAGTTCTTC.

There are a few counts of this clonotype. The chain has TRBV5-6 and TRBJ2-1, with 10 positions matching TRBD2. CDR1 SGHDT and CDR2 YYEEEE come from the germline V gene. This CDR3 spans 14 amino acids. Losses at the gene ends were 3 bases for V and 9 bases for J; bases not matched to a gene: 6. The CDR3 loop is CASSWLIAGGEQFF. In nucleotides, the CDR3 is TGTGCCAGCAGCTGGTTGATAGCGGGAGGTGAGCAGTTCTTC.

The rearrangement joins TRBV3-1 to TRBJ2-4, with D tentatively TRBD2 (7 bases). Germline assignment: CDR1 LGHDT and CDR2 YNNKEL (reference sequence). V lost 0 bases and J lost 13, with 22 bases in between. The CDR3 contains 16 residues. Written as DNA, the CDR3 is TGTGCCAGCAGCCAAGATCTCAGGGGAGGGTACAATGAGCAGTACTTC. Translated, it gives CASSQDLRGGYNEQYF.